The present T cell receptor beta chain was sequenced within a study of blood T cell repertoires in COVID-19. Looking at the study overall: From T cells, B-cell-depleted T cells, or PBMCs came the material, which was cDNA or gDNA.

Repertoires were generated with immunoSEQ multiplex PCR, while TCRdb's copy carries only in-frame clones and drops some. The sample carries fewer than 400,000 clones, around 90% recorded once. V was clipped by 2 bases and J by 2 bases, with 10 bases between them. The V gene's germline CDR1 is KGHSH and CDR2 LQKENI. The CDR3 contains 14 residues. Participants were aged about 18 to 95 years, lived in under 30 US areas, and enrolled virtually. Sequencing input: PBMCs or T cells enriched from blood (not recorded which). The source is a man in his sixties who had recovered from COVID-19. The chain recombines TRBV18 with TRBJ2-7, with D possibly matching TRBD1 (6 bases). Here the CDR3 DNA reads TGTGCCAGCTCACCAAGGGGGTACACCTACGAGCAGTACTTC. This sequence encodes CASSPRGYTYEQYF.